This T cell receptor beta chain was retrieved from a study of T cells in Graves' hyperthyroidism and ophthalmopathy. Researchers amplified the TCR beta CDR3 regions from RNA transcripts. When the TCR CDR3 underwent first-round RT-PCR, the HTBI primer set was used. TCRdb redid the calling of the multiplex PCR reads with MiXCR, one entry per CDR3 protein. The table includes approximately 640,000 distinct CDR3 sequences, nearly 45% detected once. This clonotype was counted ten times or more. This receptor was obtained from an adult man with Graves' disease, either hyperthyroidism or ophthalmopathy (not recorded which). Sequenced: peripheral blood or thyroid tissue (not recorded which).

The CDR3 region has the DNA TGTGCCAGCAGTGAAGAAAGGGGCCAGCCCCAGCATTTT. It yields the protein CASSEERGQPQHF. The V and J genes are TRBV2 and TRBJ1-5; D perhaps matches TRBD1 (5 bases). Looked up from germline, CDR1 is SNHLY and CDR2 is FYNNEI. V was pared by 1 base and J by 7 bases, with 8 bases between. The CDR3 runs 13 residues.